This TCR beta chain comes out of a study of OX40 agonist ivuxolimab in advanced cancers. Study summary: Across the patients, intravenous ivuxolimab was delivered every 2 weeks at 0.01 to 10 mg/kg. Dose-escalation patients had hepatocellular carcinoma, melanoma, renal cell or head and neck cancer.

Study-wide points: CD4+ T cells averaged fewer expanded clones than CD8+ T cells. At 0.1 to 3.0 mg/kg, CD4+ and CD8+ blood T cells expanded clonally by week 6.

Clones were sequenced by immunoSEQ multiplex PCR, and TCRdb holds only the in-frame ones, with some missing. The data hold tens of thousands of clones, with 75% to 90% observed a single time. Worth noting for this clone: Its antigen remains unidentified.

V was trimmed by 7 bases and J by 0 bases, leaving 6 bases between them. Germline-derived CDR1 and CDR2 are MNHNS and SASEGT. This CDR3 is built from 12 residues. The J gene is TRBJ2-5, the V gene TRBV6-1; the D is unclear. Sequencing was performed on CD4+ or CD8+ T cells sorted from blood, taken in a trial of the OX40 agonist ivuxolimab. This TCR came from an adult with an advanced solid tumor such as melanoma, head and neck, liver or kidney cancer. The CDR3 nucleotides are TGTGCCAGCACCCAGTACCAAGAGACCCAGTACTTC. The encoded protein is CASTQYQETQYF.